Listed here are 2 T cell receptor beta chains from one sample, sequenced in a study of OX40 agonist ivuxolimab in advanced cancers. This table comes from immunoSEQ multiplex PCR, and its TCRdb copy is limited to in-frame clones, with some not included. The sample consists of just over 90,000 clones, 92% of them appearing once. The starting material was CD4+ or CD8+ T cells sorted from blood, obtained in a trial of the OX40 agonist ivuxolimab. These receptors were obtained from an adult with an advanced solid tumor such as melanoma, head and neck, liver or kidney cancer.

The chain is built from TRBV5-1 and TRBJ2-7; the D gene is possibly TRBD1 (6 bases). The germline gives CDR1 SGHRS, CDR2 YFSETQ. The CDR3 consists of 15 residues. V lost 3 bases and J 5 bases, leaving 18 bases between the germline ends. Written as DNA, the CDR3 is TGCGCCAGCAGCTCCTCCGGGCAGGGGTTGAACGAGCAGTACTTC. The encoded protein is CASSSSGQGLNEQYF.

V gene TRBV6-4 combines with J gene TRBJ1-2; D is unresolved. Trimming took off 0 bases at V and 5 bases at J, with 4 bases between the two ends. CDR1 is MRHNA and CDR2 is SNTAGT in the germline V gene. This CDR3 has 12 residues. The CDR3 DNA reads TGTGCCAGCAGTGACTCAGCATATGGCTACACCTTC. Translating it yields CASSDSAYGYTF.